The 24 T cell receptor beta chains below all came from one sample that was sequenced in a study of identical twins. TCRdb recomputed calls from the 5' RACE reads with MiXCR, one row per CDR3 protein. Among some 900,000 distinct CDR3 sequences listed, roughly an eighth were seen once. In addition, the sample was reused for a study of yellow fever vaccine responses in identical twins.

The sequenced sample was PBMCs. Receptor source: a woman younger than 35 in good health.

The chain couples TRBV7-2 to TRBJ1-1, with D hard to call. The CDR3 length is 14 residues. The V gene lost 5 bases and the J gene lost 4 bases, with 14 bases spanning the gap. Germline V gene lookup returns CDR1 SGHTA and CDR2 FQGNSA. As DNA, the CDR3 is TGTGCCAGCAGCCTAACAGTATGGGGCACTGAAGCTTTCTTT. It is translated as CASSLTVWGTEAFF.

J is TRBJ2-3 and V is TRBV29-1, with 7 bases aligning to TRBD1. The CDR3 extends over 13 amino acids. Germline CDR1 SQVTM, CDR2 ANQGSEA. J was trimmed by 5 bases and V by 7 bases; bases with no gene match: 9. CDR3: CSAVGQIGDTQYF. As DNA, the CDR3 is TGCAGCGCTGTGGGACAGATCGGAGATACGCAGTATTTT.

The chain links TRBV7-6 to TRBJ2-2; 10 bases agree with TRBD2. The CDR3 length is 15 residues. V trimming: 5 bases; J trimming: 7 bases; junction bases outside the gene matches: 7. Germline assignment: CDR1 SGHVS and CDR2 FNYEAQ. The DNA for the CDR3 is TGTGCCAGCAGCACAAGCGGGGGGGTGCTCGGGGAGCTGTTTTTT. Its translation: CASSTSGGVLGELFF.

This clonotype was seen more than once but under ten times. This chain joins TRBV6-1 and TRBJ1-2; tentatively, D is TRBD1 (6 bases). The CDR3 runs to 16 residues. The V gene's germline CDR1 is MNHNS and CDR2 SASEGT. V lost 5 bases and J 7 bases, leaving 23 bases between the germline ends. CDR3 loop: CASSLGGPPILSGYTF. The DNA for the CDR3 is TGTGCCAGCAGTCTAGGGGGGCCTCCCATTCTGAGTGGCTACACCTTC.

This clonotype was seen a few times. The chain links TRBV6-1 to TRBJ2-7; D remains ambiguous. Trimming removed 2 bases at V and 9 bases at J, with 14 bases between. The CDR3 is made up of 13 amino acids. CDR1 is MNHNS, CDR2 SASEGT, per germline. CDR3 coding DNA: TGTGCCAGCAGTGAACTTGAGGATACGGGGCAGTACGTC. Encoded protein: CASSELEDTGQYV.

This clonotype was detected many times. The gene calls are TRBV5-1 and TRBJ2-7; D not certain. V dropped 0 bases and J dropped 2 bases, with 6 bases sitting between them. Germline V gives CDR1 SGHRS, CDR2 YFSETQ. The CDR3 consists of 13 residues. The CDR3 loop reads CASSLGSPYEQYF. CDR3 sequence (DNA): TGCGCCAGCAGCTTGGGGTCTCCCTACGAGCAGTACTTC.

The chain uses TRBV12-2 and TRBJ2-1; TRBD2, as called in the table, went unchecked against the DNA. TRBV12-2 represents a pseudogene. The length of the CDR3 is 17 residues. In DNA form, the CDR3 reads TGTGCAAGTCGCTTAGGGCCAAAGCGGGAGTCACGGAATGAGCAGTTCTTC. This codes for CASRLGPKRESRNEQFF.

This sequence joins TRBV5-1 and TRBJ2-3; D is perhaps TRBD2 (5 bases). Trimming took 7 bases from V and 1 from J, leaving 13 bases between them. The CDR3 is 14 residues long. The germline V gene has CDR1 SGHRS and CDR2 YFSETQ. This chain's CDR3 is CASLPGLGTDTQYF. DNA of the CDR3: TGCGCCAGCCTCCCGGGGTTGGGCACAGATACGCAGTATTTT.

There are a few counts of this clonotype. This chain joins TRBV6-5 and TRBJ1-2; 8 nucleotides align to TRBD1. In germline, CDR1 is MNHEY, CDR2 SVGAGI. There are 15 residues in the CDR3. The trim removed 8 bases at V and 6 bases at J, leaving 14 bases unmatched. CDR3 loop: CASPGQASRGHGYTF. The CDR3 bases are TGTGCCAGCCCGGGACAGGCTTCCAGAGGGCATGGCTACACCTTC.

The chain recombines TRBV28 with TRBJ2-7; D remains unclear. CDR3 length: 12 residues. V lost 3 bases and J 7 bases, leaving 10 bases between the germline ends. The germline CDR1 and CDR2 sequences are MDHEN and SYDVKM. DNA of the CDR3: TGTGCCAGCAGTTTGGAATGGGGTGAGCAGTACTTC. The encoded protein is CASSLEWGEQYF.

This clonotype has only a few counts. The gene calls are TRBV4-2 and TRBJ2-7; D gene ambiguous. V gave up 3 bases and J gave up 2 bases, with 8 bases separating them. From germline, CDR1 is LGHNA and CDR2 YNFKEQ. The CDR3 contains 13 residues. CDR3 nucleotides: TGTGCCAGCAGCCAGCAGTCCGCCTACGAGCAGTACTTC. Translated: CASSQQSAYEQYF.

The rearrangement joins TRBV6-1 to TRBJ2-3, with 9 nucleotides matching TRBD2. The V gene's germline CDR1 is MNHNS and CDR2 SASEGT. V trimming: 6 bases; J trimming: 2 bases; junction bases outside the gene matches: 3. The CDR3 covers 14 residues. The CDR3 region has the DNA TGTGCCAGCAGGACTAGCGGAAACACAGATACGCAGTATTTT. Its protein product is CASRTSGNTDTQYF.

The chain is built from TRBV25-1 and TRBJ2-4; possibly TRBD1 for D (7 bases). CDR1 is MGHDK and CDR2 is SYGVNS in the germline V gene. The CDR3 has 13 residues. Trimming left V 2 bases short and J 7 bases short, with 9 bases between. CDR3 amino acids: CASSEPGGNIQYF. For the CDR3, the DNA is TGTGCCAGCAGTGAACCAGGGGGGAACATTCAGTACTTC.

The chain uses TRBV6-1 and TRBJ1-2; D ambiguous. The CDR3 contains 13 residues. Looked up from germline, CDR1 is MNHNS and CDR2 is SASEGT. Trimming pared 1 base from V and 4 bases from J, leaving 7 bases between. In nucleotides, the CDR3 is TGTGCCAGCAGTGAAGTCGGGTTCTATGGCTACACCTTC. Protein: CASSEVGFYGYTF.

The chain uses TRBV19 and TRBJ2-2; a possible D gene is TRBD1 (6 bases). Deletions cut 6 bases from V and 8 bases from J, with 19 bases between. The CDR3 spans 15 residues. CDR1 and CDR2 (germline): LNHDA, SQIVND (reference sequence). The CDR3 region has the DNA TGTGCCAGTAGCATCAGACAGGAGACGGCAGGGGAGCTGTTTTTT. It specifies CASSIRQETAGELFF.

This clonotype was detected a few times. This chain connects TRBV20-1 to TRBJ2-1, with D perhaps assigned TRBD1 or TRBD2 (5 bases each). In germline, CDR1 is DFQATT, CDR2 SNEGSKA (reference sequence). There are 15 residues in the CDR3. V dropped 4 bases and J dropped 0 bases, with 13 bases sitting between them. CDR3 DNA sequence: TGCAGTGCTACCCCCGGGACCGGCTCCTACAATGAGCAGTTCTTC. Translating it yields CSATPGTGSYNEQFF.

In its sample, this clonotype was seen many times. J is TRBJ2-7 and V is TRBV4-1, with TRBD2 as a possible D gene (5 bases). Germline-derived CDR1 and CDR2 are MGHRA and YSYEKL. Trimming cost V 3 bases and J 4 bases, with 13 bases left between them. CDR3 length: 14 amino acids. For the CDR3, the DNA is TGCGCCAGCAGCCATGATCAGAGCGGTTACGAGCAGTACTTC. This sequence encodes CASSHDQSGYEQYF.

This clonotype was recorded at least ten times. The CDR3 DNA reads TGTGCCAGCAGCCTTGGGACAGGGGGCTCCGATGAGCAGTTCTTC. Its translation is CASSLGTGGSDEQFF. The gene calls are TRBV12-3 or TRBV12-4 and TRBJ2-1, with TRBD1 matching over 12 bases. Germline trimming cut 6 bases from V and 8 bases from J; bases unmatched to any gene: 8. The CDR3 contains 15 residues.

This clonotype was observed a few times. V gene TRBV10-3 combines with J gene TRBJ2-7; the D gene is possibly TRBD1 (5 bases). The CDR3 has 14 residues. Per the germline V gene, CDR1 is ENHRY and CDR2 is SYGVKD. Trimming pared 0 bases from V and 2 bases from J, leaving 8 bases between. CDR3 coding DNA: TGTGCCATCAGTGAGTCGGGGCTAGCCTACGAGCAGTACTTC. This codes for CAISESGLAYEQYF.

The chain joins TRBV6-2 or TRBV6-3 to TRBJ1-1; 9 nucleotides match TRBD1. The CDR3 totals 17 residues. Trimming cost V 8 bases and J 0 bases; bases outside gene matches: 13. Germline lookup yields CDR1 MNHEY and CDR2 SVGEGT. The CDR3, as DNA: TGTGCCAGCGCGACCCCGGGACAGGGAGCTTTGAACACTGAAGCTTTCTTT. This encodes CASATPGQGALNTEAFF.

In this sample, this clonotype turned up many times. The chain employs TRBV7-7 and TRBJ2-1; TRBD2 matches at 10 bases. Germline V lookup: CDR1 SSHAT, CDR2 FNYEAQ (reference sequence). This CDR3 contains 15 residues. V was pared by 5 bases and J by 5 bases, with 6 bases of the junction left unmatched. For the CDR3, the DNA is TGTGCCAGCAGCCGTGGACTAGCGGAAAACAATGAGCAGTTCTTC. Protein sequence: CASSRGLAENNEQFF.

This clonotype was recorded a few times. V and J are TRBV28 and TRBJ2-5, with D perhaps matching TRBD1 (5 bases). In germline, CDR1 is MDHEN, CDR2 SYDVKM. The CDR3 has 15 amino acids. Trimming stripped 2 bases from V and 3 bases from J, with 13 bases between. The CDR3 DNA follows: TGTGCCAGCAGTTTACAGGGATTATCGGAAGAGACCCAGTACTTC. Amino acid sequence: CASSLQGLSEETQYF.

The genes are TRBV12-3 or TRBV12-4 and TRBJ2-1; TRBD2 is a possible D gene (5 bases). This CDR3 has 16 residues. V gave up 5 bases and J gave up 5 bases, with 19 bases separating them. The DNA of the CDR3 is TGTGCCAGCAGTACCACAGCGGTGAGAGAGGACAATGAGCAGTTCTTC. It is translated as CASSTTAVREDNEQFF.

V gene TRBV3-1 combines with J gene TRBJ2-1; possible D gene TRBD1, 5 bases. The V gene's germline CDR1 is LGHDT and CDR2 YNNKEL (reference sequence). Trimming removed 2 bases from V and 11 bases from J, with 13 bases in between. The CDR3 runs to 13 residues. CDR3 protein: CASSQPQGSKQFF. CDR3 nucleotides: TGTGCCAGCAGCCAACCCCAGGGATCCAAGCAGTTCTTC.